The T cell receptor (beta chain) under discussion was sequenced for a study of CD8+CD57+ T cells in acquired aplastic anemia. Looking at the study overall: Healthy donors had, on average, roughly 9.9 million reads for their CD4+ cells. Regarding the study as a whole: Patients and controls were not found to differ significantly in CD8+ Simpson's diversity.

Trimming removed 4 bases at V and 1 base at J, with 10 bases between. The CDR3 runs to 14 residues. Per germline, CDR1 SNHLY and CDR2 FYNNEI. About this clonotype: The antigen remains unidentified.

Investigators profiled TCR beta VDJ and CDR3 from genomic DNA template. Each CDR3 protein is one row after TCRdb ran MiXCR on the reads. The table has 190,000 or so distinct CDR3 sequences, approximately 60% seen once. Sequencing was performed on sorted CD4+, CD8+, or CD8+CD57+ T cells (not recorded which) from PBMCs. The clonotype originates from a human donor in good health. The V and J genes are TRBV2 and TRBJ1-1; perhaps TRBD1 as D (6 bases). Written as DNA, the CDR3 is TGTGCCAGCAGTGTAACAGGGTCGAACACTGAAGCTTTCTTT. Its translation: CASSVTGSNTEAFF.